Listed here are 16 T cell receptor beta chains from one sample, sequenced in a study of shared clonotypes between healthy human individuals. Sequencing used immunoSEQ multiplex PCR; TCRdb keeps in-frame clones, though not all of them. The data hold 2.3 million or so clones, with 90% to 95% observed a single time. Material: naive CD4+ T cells from PBMCs. Documented subset: CD45RA+ positively selected. These receptors were taken from a man aged 18-30 years in good health. Some clones in this sample may be carry-over from other donors' samples.

The chain combines TRBV11-3 with TRBJ2-1; 14 nucleotides match TRBD2. J lost 7 bases, V lost 5 bases, and 10 bases had no gene match. The germline CDR1 and CDR2 sequences are SGHNT and YENEEA. This CDR3 comprises 17 residues. CDR3 sequence: CASSPGGGLAGVNEQFF. CDR3 nucleotides: TGTGCCAGCAGCCCCGGAGGGGGACTAGCGGGAGTAAATGAGCAGTTCTTC. Using reference TRBV11-3 and TRBJ2-1 for the parts outside the CDR3, the full variable domain is EAGVVQSPRYKIIEKKQPVAFWCNPISGHNTLYWYLQNLGQGPELLIRYENEEAVDDSQLPKDRFSAERLKGVDSTLKIQPAELGDSAVYLCASSPGGGLAGVNEQFFGPGTRLTVL.

The CDR3 bases are TGCGCCAGCAGCTTGGAGGACCCAGGTTTGAACACTGAAGCTTTCTTT. Amino acid sequence: CASSLEDPGLNTEAFF. The chain has TRBV5-1 and TRBJ1-1; D unclear. V gave up 0 bases and J gave up 0 bases, with 12 bases separating them. CDR1 SGHRS and CDR2 YFSETQ come from the germline V gene. The CDR3 loop spans 16 amino acids.

The V gene is TRBV11-2, the J gene TRBJ2-3; D is ambiguous. This CDR3 spans 15 amino acids. Trimming left V 5 bases short and J 2 bases short, with 14 bases between. CDR1 and CDR2 (germline): SGHAT, FQNNGV. The CDR3 DNA follows: TGTGCCAGCAGCCCGCGTCCTGATGCCACAGATACGCAGTATTTT. Its protein is CASSPRPDATDTQYF.

This chain links TRBV5-1 with TRBJ2-7, with D possibly matching TRBD1 (6 bases). This CDR3 spans 14 amino acids. The germline V gene has CDR1 SGHRS and CDR2 YFSETQ. Trimming took off 1 base at V and 6 bases at J, with 14 bases between the two ends. As DNA, the CDR3 is TGCGCCAGCAGCTTGAGTTCTGGGGGCGCCGAGCAGTACTTC. The encoded protein is CASSLSSGGAEQYF. Full variable domain (missing parts from reference TRBV5-1 and TRBJ2-7): KAGVTQTPRYLIKTRGQQVTLSCSPISGHRSVSWYQQTPGQGLQFLFEYFSETQRNKGNFPGRFSGRQFSNSRSEMNVSTLELGDSALYLCASSLSSGGAEQYFGPGTRLTVT.

V gene TRBV9 combines with J gene TRBJ2-1, with TRBD2 matching over 9 bases. Germline CDR1 SGDLS, CDR2 YYNGEE. CDR3 size: 16 residues. The V gene end was trimmed by 1 base and the J gene end by 4 bases; junction bases not matched to a gene: 6. The CDR3 nucleotides are TGTGCCAGCAGCGTAACTAGCGGGCCAACATACAATGAGCAGTTCTTC. Its protein is CASSVTSGPTYNEQFF.

A few counts support this clone. The chain recombines TRBV23-1 with TRBJ1-5; tentatively, D is TRBD1 (6 bases). TRBV23-1 is an ORF; its function is uncertain. V was clipped by 1 base and J by 10 bases, with 8 bases between them. CDR3 length: 12 amino acids. The CDR3 bases are TGCGCCAGCAGTCAATTGGGGGCACCCCAGCATTTT. Amino acid sequence: CASSQLGAPQHF.

The V gene is TRBV21-1, the J gene TRBJ2-1; TRBD2, the table's D call, lacks a check against the DNA. TRBV21-1 is classified as a pseudogene. This CDR3 contains 17 residues. The CDR3, as DNA: TGTGCCAGCAGCAAAGGCCGTTCAGCGGGAGGTTACAATGAGCAGTTCTTC. This encodes CASSKGRSAGGYNEQFF.

V gene TRBV7-2 combines with J gene TRBJ1-3; D perhaps matches TRBD1 (5 bases). Trimming stripped 0 bases from V and 1 base from J, with 16 bases between. The CDR3 covers 18 residues. Per germline, CDR1 SGHTA and CDR2 FQGNSA. The CDR3 DNA reads TGTGCCAGCAGCTTAGCCCCTCGGGGGAGCAGTTCTGGAAACACCATATATTTT. Protein product: CASSLAPRGSSSGNTIYF.

This clone was detected once. The rearrangement links TRBV6-1 to TRBJ2-7, with 13 bases lining up with TRBD2. Germline V gene data show CDR1 as MNHNS and CDR2 as SASEGT. V was pared by 4 bases and J by 0 bases, with 9 bases of the junction left unmatched. This CDR3 has 18 residues. Here the CDR3 DNA reads TGTGCCAGCAGTGGGGTTGGGACTAGCGGGACGCGCTCCTACGAGCAGTACTTC. Translating it yields CASSGVGTSGTRSYEQYF.

The V and J genes are TRBV19 and TRBJ1-1, with D maybe TRBD1 (6 bases). The germline V gene has CDR1 LNHDA and CDR2 SQIVND (reference sequence). This CDR3 spans 14 amino acids. The V end was cut by 7 bases, the J end by 0 bases, with 12 bases between. The CDR3 reads CASKDSLMNTEAFF. CDR3 coding DNA: TGTGCCAGTAAGGACAGCCTCATGAACACTGAAGCTTTCTTT.

For the CDR3, the DNA is TGCGCCAGCAGCTTGGGTGGCAGGGGAGGCTACGAGCAGTACTTC. Encoded protein: CASSLGGRGGYEQYF. This rearrangement joins TRBV5-1 to TRBJ2-7; tentatively, D is TRBD1 or TRBD2 (6 bases each). The CDR3 loop spans 15 amino acids. Trimming shortened V by 0 bases and J by 3 bases, and 13 bases separated the two germline ends. Germline loops: CDR1 SGHRS, CDR2 YFSETQ.

This chain joins TRBV7-3 and TRBJ1-3, with D unresolved. The CDR3 sequence is 16 residues long. Trimming took 2 bases from V and 4 from J, leaving 15 bases between them. Germline CDR1 and CDR2: SGHTA and FQGTGA. The CDR3 nucleotides are TGTGCCAGCAGCTTAGCCGGAGCCGGCACAGGAAACACCATATATTTT. Protein product: CASSLAGAGTGNTIYF.

The V and J genes are TRBV28 and TRBJ2-2; D possibly corresponds to TRBD1 (5 bases). The CDR3 is made up of 15 amino acids. Germline V gives CDR1 MDHEN, CDR2 SYDVKM. Trimming removed 7 bases from V and 7 bases from J, with 19 bases in between. For the CDR3, the DNA is TGTGCCAGCACCAGCACAGGCCGCGAGGTCGGGGAGCTGTTTTTT. Amino acids: CASTSTGREVGELFF.

The chain carries TRBV11-2 and TRBJ2-1; possible D gene TRBD2, 5 bases. The V gene's germline CDR1 is SGHAT and CDR2 FQNNGV. The ends were cut back, 3 bases at V and 5 bases at J, with 8 bases in the middle. The CDR3 length is 13 residues. CDR3 region: CASSLSGNNEQFF. The CDR3 nucleotides read TGTGCCAGCAGCTTGAGCGGAAACAATGAGCAGTTCTTC.

The chain employs TRBV10-3 and TRBJ2-1; D unclear. V lost 4 bases to trimming and J lost 9 bases, with 10 bases between them. This CDR3 is 12 amino acids long. In germline, CDR1 is ENHRY, CDR2 SYGVKD. This CDR3 is CAISGGPSEQFF. In DNA form, the CDR3 reads TGTGCCATCAGTGGTGGACCCTCTGAGCAGTTCTTC.

This chain connects TRBV5-5 to TRBJ2-5; D is possibly TRBD1 or TRBD2 (5 bases each). V was clipped by 0 bases and J by 5 bases, with 8 bases between them. Germline V gives CDR1 SGHKS, CDR2 YYEKEE (reference sequence). CDR3 length: 13 residues. Here the CDR3 reads CASSLVGDETQYF. CDR3 bases: TGTGCCAGCAGCTTGGTGGGGGACGAGACCCAGTACTTC. Complete variable domain (other parts from reference TRBV5-5 and TRBJ2-5): DAGVTQSPTHLIKTRGQQVTLRCSPISGHKSVSWYQQVLGQGPQFIFQYYEKEERGRGNFPDRFSARQFPNYSSELNVNALLLGDSALYLCASSLVGDETQYFGPGTRLLVL.